The 20 T cell receptor beta chains in this list originate from one sample, sequenced in a study of cytomegalovirus exposure and HLA in healthy donors. Repertoires were generated with immunoSEQ multiplex PCR, while TCRdb's copy carries only in-frame clones and drops some. Found here are about 310,000 clones, around 90% of them singletons; the top ten hold over 0.9%. Sequencing was carried out using PBMCs. These receptors came from a man aged 25-45 years in good health and CMV-seronegative.

The chain is built from TRBV7-6 and TRBJ2-2; 8 bases are a match to TRBD2. The trim removed 1 base at V and 4 bases at J, leaving 8 bases unmatched. Germline assignment: CDR1 SGHVS and CDR2 FNYEAQ. The CDR3 spans 17 residues. The CDR3 DNA sequence: TGTGCCAGCAGCTTAGTGGGGGGCAGCGGGGGCACCGGGGAGCTGTTTTTT. Amino acids: CASSLVGGSGGTGELFF.

The V call is TRBV2, the J call TRBJ2-2; a possible D gene is TRBD1 (6 bases). The CDR3 is made up of 15 amino acids. Germline CDR1 is SNHLY and CDR2 is FYNNEI. Trimming stripped 7 bases from V and 1 base from J, with 13 bases between. The DNA of the CDR3 is TGTGCCAGCATTTCGGACAGAAGGAACACCGGGGAGCTGTTTTTT. Protein product: CASISDRRNTGELFF.

This chain joins TRBV13 and TRBJ2-2; a weak D match, TRBD2 (6 bases). The V gene's germline CDR1 is PRHDT and CDR2 FYEKMQ (reference sequence). With 5 bases removed from V and 3 bases from J, the gap between germline ends came to 16 bases. This CDR3 is built from 16 residues. CDR3 region: CASSPPVGEDTGELFF. Here the CDR3 DNA reads TGTGCCAGCAGCCCTCCGGTAGGGGAGGACACCGGGGAGCTGTTTTTT.

The DNA of the CDR3 is TGTGCCAGCAGCTTGAGGACTAACGAGCAGTACTTC. Translation gives CASSLRTNEQYF. The V call is TRBV5-8, the J call TRBJ2-7; D is perhaps TRBD2 (6 bases). The CDR3 length is 12 residues. CDR1 is SGHTS, CDR2 YDEGEE, per germline. Trimming removed 1 base from V and 5 bases from J, with 7 bases in between.

The rearrangement uses TRBV7-2 and TRBJ2-7; D is perhaps TRBD2 (5 bases). V was shortened by 5 bases and J by 3 bases, with 14 bases between the two germline ends. Germline V gene sequence: CDR1 SGHTA, CDR2 FQGNSA. The CDR3 sequence is 14 residues long. The CDR3 DNA reads as TGTGCCAGCAGCCTGAGGACGGGATACTACGAGCAGTACTTC. As protein: CASSLRTGYYEQYF.

The V gene is TRBV13, the J gene TRBJ2-3, with 11 bases lining up with TRBD2. Germline V gives CDR1 PRHDT, CDR2 FYEKMQ (reference sequence). The CDR3 is made up of 17 amino acids. Trimming took 1 base from V and 2 from J; bases not matched to a gene: 5. The CDR3 nucleotides read TGTGCCAGCAGCTTAGCCCTGACTAGCGGGAACACAGATACGCAGTATTTT. Translation gives CASSLALTSGNTDTQYF. The full variable domain, with the rest looked up from reference TRBV13 and TRBJ2-3, is AAGVIQSPRHLIKEKRETATLKCYPIPRHDTVYWYQQGPGQDPQFLISFYEKMQSDKGSIPDRFSAQQFSDYHSELNMSSLELGDSALYFCASSLALTSGNTDTQYFGPGTRLTVL.

The chain uses TRBV5-4 and TRBJ2-1, with 8 positions matching TRBD1. The J segment lost 5 bases and the V segment lost 3 bases, leaving 10 bases of the junction unmatched. The CDR3 is 16 residues long. CDR1 is SGHNT and CDR2 is YYREEE in the germline V gene (reference sequence). CDR3: CASSYPRTGLNNEQFF. In nucleotides, the CDR3 is TGTGCCAGCAGCTACCCCCGGACAGGGTTAAACAATGAGCAGTTCTTC.

The CDR3 protein is CASYMTGQTGELFF. The CDR3 DNA reads TGTGCCAGTTACATGACAGGGCAGACCGGGGAGCTGTTTTTT. The rearrangement joins TRBV7-8 to TRBJ2-2; 7 positions agree with TRBD1. Trimming took 9 bases from V and 5 from J; bases not matched to a gene: 9. Per germline, CDR1 SGHVS and CDR2 FQNEAQ. CDR3 length: 14 amino acids.

The chain links TRBV5-6 to TRBJ2-7; D possibly corresponds to TRBD1 (6 bases). The CDR3 sequence is 15 residues long. The germline V and J ends were trimmed by 4 bases and 0 bases, with 14 bases remaining between them. Germline CDR1 SGHDT, CDR2 YYEEEE. The CDR3 is CASSIDRTPSYEQYF. As DNA, the CDR3 is TGTGCCAGCAGCATTGACAGGACCCCCTCCTACGAGCAGTACTTC.

Comments on this clone: Other nucleotide sequences from this sample produce the same CDR3. The chain combines TRBV5-6 with TRBJ2-7; 11 bases are shared with TRBD1. There are 15 residues in the CDR3. Germline assignment: CDR1 SGHDT and CDR2 YYEEEE. The J segment lost 4 bases and the V segment lost 7 bases, leaving 10 bases of the junction unmatched. The CDR3 nucleotides are TGTGCCAGCGGGGGGCTTGGGACAGGGGGTTACGAGCAGTACTTC. Amino acid sequence: CASGGLGTGGYEQYF.

This chain links TRBV27 with TRBJ2-2; D is unresolved. The CDR3 sequence is 13 residues long. Germline assignment: CDR1 MNHEY and CDR2 SMNVEV (reference sequence). V was shortened by 3 bases and J by 4 bases, with 6 bases between the two germline ends. CDR3 in amino acids: CASSFGFTGELFF. Here the CDR3 DNA reads TGTGCCAGCAGTTTCGGGTTCACCGGGGAGCTGTTTTTT.

The V call is TRBV19, the J call TRBJ2-7; 7 nucleotides agree with TRBD2. Germline CDR1 is LNHDA and CDR2 is SQIVND (reference sequence). With V trimmed by 0 bases and J by 7 bases, 9 bases remained unmatched. The CDR3 is made up of 15 amino acids. CDR3 in amino acids: CASSIEASGGFEQYF. CDR3 bases: TGTGCCAGTAGTATAGAAGCTAGCGGTGGTTTTGAGCAGTACTTC.

The table lists this clone with a count of one. The chain links TRBV7-8 to TRBJ2-7, with D tentatively TRBD1 (5 bases). This CDR3 is 15 amino acids long. The germline CDR1 and CDR2 sequences are SGHVS and FQNEAQ. The ends were cut back, 2 bases at V and 0 bases at J, with 11 bases in the middle. CDR3 amino acids: CASSLRQGLSYEQYF. CDR3 nucleotide sequence: TGTGCCAGCAGCTTACGGCAGGGTCTCTCCTACGAGCAGTACTTC.

The chain recombines TRBV7-8 with TRBJ2-5; 12 bases agree with TRBD2. CDR1 and CDR2 from the germline V gene are SGHVS and FQNEAQ. V was clipped by 5 bases and J by 2 bases; unmatched bases: 9. The length of the CDR3 is 17 residues. CDR3 DNA: TGTGCCAGCAGCCTTACGGTCGGACTAGCGGGGCAAGAGACCCAGTACTTC. Encoded protein: CASSLTVGLAGQETQYF. The variable domain in full, completed from reference TRBV7-8 and TRBJ2-5, reads GAGVSQSPRYKVAKRGQDVALRCDPISGHVSLFWYQQALGQGPEFLTYFQNEAQLDKSGLPSDRFFAERPEGSVSTLKIQRTQQEDSAVYLCASSLTVGLAGQETQYFGPGTRLLVL.

V gene TRBV6-1 combines with J gene TRBJ1-5, with D perhaps matching TRBD1 (5 bases). CDR3 length: 17 amino acids. Trimming removed 3 bases from V and 2 bases from J, with 17 bases in between. Germline V gives CDR1 MNHNS, CDR2 SASEGT. For the CDR3, the DNA is TGTGCCAGCAGTGAGAGCGGGGGGGTAGGACGCAATCAGCCCCAGCATTTT. The encoded protein is CASSESGGVGRNQPQHF.

This clone was detected only once. The rearrangement uses TRBV25-1 and TRBJ2-7, with D unresolved. Germline V gives CDR1 MGHDK, CDR2 SYGVNS. CDR3 length: 15 residues. Trimming took 0 bases from V and 4 from J, leaving 13 bases between them. The CDR3 coding sequence is TGTGCCAGCAGTGAATATGAATCCAGGCTTTACGAGCAGTACTTC. Translated, it gives CASSEYESRLYEQYF.

The V gene is TRBV10-2, the J gene TRBJ2-1, with TRBD2 identical over 9 bases. Trimming cost V 0 bases and J 5 bases; bases outside gene matches: 5. CDR3 size: 16 residues. Germline CDR1 is WSHSY and CDR2 is SAAADI. The CDR3 here is CASSESGGGADNEQFF. For the CDR3, the DNA is TGCGCCAGCAGTGAGTCGGGCGGGGGGGCGGACAATGAGCAGTTCTTC.

V and J are TRBV30 and TRBJ2-5, with TRBD1 as a possible D gene (6 bases). Trimming took 3 bases from V and 2 from J, leaving 16 bases between them. CDR1 is GTSNPN, CDR2 SVGIG, per germline (reference sequence). The CDR3 sequence is 15 residues long. The CDR3 loop reads CAWSPHSTGQETQYF. The CDR3 coding sequence is TGTGCCTGGAGCCCCCATTCGACAGGACAAGAGACCCAGTACTTC. The full variable domain, in which reference TRBV30 and TRBJ2-5 provide the parts outside the CDR3, is SQTIHQWPATLVQPVGSPLSLECTVEGTSNPNLYWYRQAAGRGLQLLFYSVGIGQISSEVPQNLSASRPQDRQFILSSKKLLLSDSGFYLCAWSPHSTGQETQYFGPGTRLLVL.

The chain is built from TRBV7-8 and TRBJ2-1; 10 nucleotides agree with TRBD1. CDR1 and CDR2 (germline): SGHVS, FQNEAQ. V lost 1 base, J lost 1 base, and 1 base stayed unmatched. CDR3 length: 16 residues. As DNA, the CDR3 is TGTGCCAGCAGCTTAGGGGGACAGGGGTCCTACAATGAGCAGTTCTTC. Protein product: CASSLGGQGSYNEQFF.

The rearrangement joins TRBV20-1 to TRBJ2-1; TRBD1 is a possible D gene (5 bases). Germline V lookup: CDR1 DFQATT, CDR2 SNEGSKA (reference sequence). This CDR3 is 11 amino acids long. Trimming left V 5 bases short and J 6 bases short, with 8 bases between. The CDR3 here is CSAEDSNEQFF. CDR3 DNA sequence: TGCAGTGCTGAAGACAGCAATGAGCAGTTCTTC.